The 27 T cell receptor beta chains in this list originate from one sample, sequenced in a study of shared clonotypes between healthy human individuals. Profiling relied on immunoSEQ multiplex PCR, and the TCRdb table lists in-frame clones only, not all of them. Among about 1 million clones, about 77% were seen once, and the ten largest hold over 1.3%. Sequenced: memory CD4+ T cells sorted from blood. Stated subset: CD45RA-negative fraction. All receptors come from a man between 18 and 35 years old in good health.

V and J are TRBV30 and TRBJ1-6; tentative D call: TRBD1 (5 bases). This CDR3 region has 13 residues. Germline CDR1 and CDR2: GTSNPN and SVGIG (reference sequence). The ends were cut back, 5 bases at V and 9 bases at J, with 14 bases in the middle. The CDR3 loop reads CAWSLDGGSPLHF. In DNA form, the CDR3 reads TGTGCCTGGTCCCTTGACGGGGGTTCACCCCTCCACTTT.

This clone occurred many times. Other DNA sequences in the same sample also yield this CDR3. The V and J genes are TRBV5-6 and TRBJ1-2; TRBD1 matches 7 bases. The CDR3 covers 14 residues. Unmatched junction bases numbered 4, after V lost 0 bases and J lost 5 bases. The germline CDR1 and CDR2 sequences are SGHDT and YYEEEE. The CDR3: CASSLGGTVYGYTF. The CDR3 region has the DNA TGTGCCAGCAGCTTGGGGGGGACAGTATATGGCTACACCTTC.

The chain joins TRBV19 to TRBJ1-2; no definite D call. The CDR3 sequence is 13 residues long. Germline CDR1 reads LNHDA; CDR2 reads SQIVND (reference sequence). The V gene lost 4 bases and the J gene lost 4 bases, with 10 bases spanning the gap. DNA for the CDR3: TGTGCCAGTAGTACGCAGGAGCTCTATGGCTACACCTTC. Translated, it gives CASSTQELYGYTF.

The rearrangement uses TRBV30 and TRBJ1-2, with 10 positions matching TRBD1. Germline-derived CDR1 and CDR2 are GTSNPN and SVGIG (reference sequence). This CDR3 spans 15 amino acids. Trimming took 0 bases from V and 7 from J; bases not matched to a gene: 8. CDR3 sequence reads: CAWSVPRQGAVGYTF. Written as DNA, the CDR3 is TGTGCCTGGAGTGTACCGCGACAGGGGGCCGTTGGCTACACCTTC. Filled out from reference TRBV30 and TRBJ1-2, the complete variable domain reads SQTIHQWPATLVQPVGSPLSLECTVEGTSNPNLYWYRQAAGRGLQLLFYSVGIGQISSEVPQNLSASRPQDRQFILSSKKLLLSDSGFYLCAWSVPRQGAVGYTFGSGTRLTVV.

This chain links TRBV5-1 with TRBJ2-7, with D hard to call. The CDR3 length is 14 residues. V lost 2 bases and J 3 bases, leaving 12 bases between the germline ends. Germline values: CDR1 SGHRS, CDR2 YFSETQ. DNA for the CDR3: TGCGCCAGCAGCTTTTCCTCCTTCAGCTACGAGCAGTACTTC. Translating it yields CASSFSSFSYEQYF.

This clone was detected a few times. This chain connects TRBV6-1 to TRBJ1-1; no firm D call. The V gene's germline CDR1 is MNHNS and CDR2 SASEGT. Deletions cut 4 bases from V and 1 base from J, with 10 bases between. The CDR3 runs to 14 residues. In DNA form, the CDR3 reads TGTGCCAGCAGTGGGAGCCCAAAGAACACTGAAGCTTTCTTT. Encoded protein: CASSGSPKNTEAFF.

CDR3 coding DNA: TGTGCCAGCAGCTTAGAGCAGGGTACCTCCTACGAGCAGTACTTC. It yields the protein CASSLEQGTSYEQYF. The V and J genes are TRBV11-2 and TRBJ2-7, with a weak D call TRBD1 (5 bases). The CDR3 is made up of 15 amino acids. Trimming left V 0 bases short and J 0 bases short, with 9 bases between. Germline V gene sequence: CDR1 SGHAT, CDR2 FQNNGV. Looking up the rest from reference TRBV11-2 and TRBJ2-7 gives the full variable domain: EAGVAQSPRYKIIEKRQSVAFWCNPISGHATLYWYQQILGQGPKLLIQFQNNGVVDDSQLPKDRFSAERLKGVDSTLKIQPAKLEDSAVYLCASSLEQGTSYEQYFGPGTRLTVT.

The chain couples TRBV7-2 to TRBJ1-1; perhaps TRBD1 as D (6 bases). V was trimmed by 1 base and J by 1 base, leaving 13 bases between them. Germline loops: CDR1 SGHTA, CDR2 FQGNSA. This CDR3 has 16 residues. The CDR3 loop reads CASSLVSGTQNTEAFF. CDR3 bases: TGTGCCAGCAGCTTAGTTTCCGGGACACAGAACACTGAAGCTTTCTTT.

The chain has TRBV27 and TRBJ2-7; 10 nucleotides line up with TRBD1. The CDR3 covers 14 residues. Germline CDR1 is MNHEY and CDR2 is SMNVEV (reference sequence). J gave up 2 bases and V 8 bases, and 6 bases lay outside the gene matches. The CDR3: CASGPGTGAYEQYF. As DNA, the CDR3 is TGTGCCAGCGGCCCCGGGACAGGGGCCTACGAGCAGTACTTC.

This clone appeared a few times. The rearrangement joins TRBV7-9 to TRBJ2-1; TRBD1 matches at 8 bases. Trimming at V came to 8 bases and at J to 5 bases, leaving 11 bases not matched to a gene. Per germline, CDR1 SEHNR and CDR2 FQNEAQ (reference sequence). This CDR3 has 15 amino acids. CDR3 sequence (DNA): TGTGCCAGCGACAGGTGGACAGGGAGAAACAATGAGCAGTTCTTC. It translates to CASDRWTGRNNEQFF. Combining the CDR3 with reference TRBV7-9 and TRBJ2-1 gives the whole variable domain DTGVSQNPRHKITKRGQNVTFRCDPISEHNRLYWYRQTLGQGPEFLTYFQNEAQLEKSRLLSDRFSAERPKGSFSTLEIQRTEQGDSAMYLCASDRWTGRNNEQFFGPGTRLTVL.

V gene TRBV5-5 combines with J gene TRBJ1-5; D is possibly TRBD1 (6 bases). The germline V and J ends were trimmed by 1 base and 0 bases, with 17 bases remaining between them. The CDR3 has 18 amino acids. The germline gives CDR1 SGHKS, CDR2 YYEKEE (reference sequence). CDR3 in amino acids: CASSLKIGGTSSNQPQHF. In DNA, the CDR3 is TGTGCCAGCAGCTTGAAGATAGGGGGGACCTCTAGCAATCAGCCCCAGCATTTT. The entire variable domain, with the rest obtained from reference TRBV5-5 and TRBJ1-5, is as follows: DAGVTQSPTHLIKTRGQQVTLRCSPISGHKSVSWYQQVLGQGPQFIFQYYEKEERGRGNFPDRFSARQFPNYSSELNVNALLLGDSALYLCASSLKIGGTSSNQPQHFGDGTRLSIL.

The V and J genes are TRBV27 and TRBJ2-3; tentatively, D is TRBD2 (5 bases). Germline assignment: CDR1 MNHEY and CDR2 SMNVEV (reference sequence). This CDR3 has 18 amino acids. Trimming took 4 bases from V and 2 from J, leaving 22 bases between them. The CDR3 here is CASSYSAWSGPTTDTQYF. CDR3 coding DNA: TGTGCCAGCAGTTACTCAGCCTGGAGCGGACCTACCACAGATACGCAGTATTTT.

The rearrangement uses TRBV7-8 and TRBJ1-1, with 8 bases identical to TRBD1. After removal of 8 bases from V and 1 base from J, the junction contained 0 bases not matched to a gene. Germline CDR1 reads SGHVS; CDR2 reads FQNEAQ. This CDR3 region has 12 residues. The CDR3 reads CASGQGNTEAFF. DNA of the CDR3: TGTGCCAGCGGACAGGGGAACACTGAAGCTTTCTTT. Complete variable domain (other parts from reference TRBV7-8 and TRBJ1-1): GAGVSQSPRYKVAKRGQDVALRCDPISGHVSLFWYQQALGQGPEFLTYFQNEAQLDKSGLPSDRFFAERPEGSVSTLKIQRTQQEDSAVYLCASGQGNTEAFFGQGTRLTVV.

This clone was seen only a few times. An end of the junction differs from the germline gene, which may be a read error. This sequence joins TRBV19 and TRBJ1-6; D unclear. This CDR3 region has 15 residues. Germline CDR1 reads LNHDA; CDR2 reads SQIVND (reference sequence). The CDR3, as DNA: TGTGCCAGTAGTATTAAACGCTCCTATAATTCACCCTTCCACTTT. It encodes CASSIKRSYNSPFHF.

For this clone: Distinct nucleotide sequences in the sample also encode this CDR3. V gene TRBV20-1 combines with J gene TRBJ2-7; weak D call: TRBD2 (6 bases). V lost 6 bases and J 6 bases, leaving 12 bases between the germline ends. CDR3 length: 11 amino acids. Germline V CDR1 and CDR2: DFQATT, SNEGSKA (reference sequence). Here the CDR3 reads CSASGGGEQYF. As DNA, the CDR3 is TGCAGTGCCTCCGGGGGTGGCGAGCAGTACTTC.

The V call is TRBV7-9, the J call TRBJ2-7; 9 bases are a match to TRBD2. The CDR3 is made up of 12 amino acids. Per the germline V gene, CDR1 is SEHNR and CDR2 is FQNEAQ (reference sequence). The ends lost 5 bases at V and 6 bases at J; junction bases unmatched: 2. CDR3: CASSRTSVEQYF. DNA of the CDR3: TGTGCCAGCAGCCGGACTAGCGTCGAGCAGTACTTC.

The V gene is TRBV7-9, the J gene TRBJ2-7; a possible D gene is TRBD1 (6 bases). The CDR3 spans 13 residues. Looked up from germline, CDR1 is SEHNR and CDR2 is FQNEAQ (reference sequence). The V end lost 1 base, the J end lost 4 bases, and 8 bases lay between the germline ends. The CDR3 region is CASSLGQEYEQYF. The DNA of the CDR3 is TGTGCCAGCAGCTTAGGACAGGAATACGAGCAGTACTTC.

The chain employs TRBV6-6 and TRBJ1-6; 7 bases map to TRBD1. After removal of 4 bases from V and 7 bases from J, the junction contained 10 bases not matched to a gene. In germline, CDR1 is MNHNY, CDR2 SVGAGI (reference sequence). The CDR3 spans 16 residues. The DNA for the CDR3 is TGTGCCAGCAGTTTGAGTCAGGGGGTAAAGAATTCACCCCTCCACTTT. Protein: CASSLSQGVKNSPLHF.

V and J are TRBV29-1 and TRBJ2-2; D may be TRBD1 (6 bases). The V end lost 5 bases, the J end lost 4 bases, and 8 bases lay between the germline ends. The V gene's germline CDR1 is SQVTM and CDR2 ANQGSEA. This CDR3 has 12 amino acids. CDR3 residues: CSVNRATGELFF. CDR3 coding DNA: TGCAGCGTTAACAGGGCCACCGGGGAGCTGTTTTTT.

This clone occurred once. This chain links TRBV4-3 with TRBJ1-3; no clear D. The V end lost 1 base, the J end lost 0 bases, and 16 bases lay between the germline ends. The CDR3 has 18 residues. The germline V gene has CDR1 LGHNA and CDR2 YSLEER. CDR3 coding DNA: TGCGCCAGCAGCCAAGCGCCCCAATCCGAGGGCTCTGGAAACACCATATATTTT. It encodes CASSQAPQSEGSGNTIYF.

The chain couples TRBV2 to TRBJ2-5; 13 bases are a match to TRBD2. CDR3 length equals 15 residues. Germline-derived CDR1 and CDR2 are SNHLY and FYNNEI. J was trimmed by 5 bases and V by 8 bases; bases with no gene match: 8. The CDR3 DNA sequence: TGTGCCAGCCGGTTCGGGACTAGCGGGAAGGAGACCCAGTACTTC. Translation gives CASRFGTSGKETQYF.

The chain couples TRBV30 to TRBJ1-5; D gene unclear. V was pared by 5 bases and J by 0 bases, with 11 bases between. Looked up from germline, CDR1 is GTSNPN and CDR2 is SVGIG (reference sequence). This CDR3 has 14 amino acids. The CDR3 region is CAWATLNSNQPQHF. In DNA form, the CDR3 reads TGTGCCTGGGCAACTCTTAATAGCAATCAGCCCCAGCATTTT.

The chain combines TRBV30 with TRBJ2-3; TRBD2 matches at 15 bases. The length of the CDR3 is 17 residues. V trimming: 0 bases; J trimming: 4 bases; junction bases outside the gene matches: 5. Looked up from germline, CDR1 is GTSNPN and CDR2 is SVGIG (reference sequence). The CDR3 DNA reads TGTGCCTGGAGTGTGACTCGGACTAGCGGGGGGGCAGATACGCAGTATTTT. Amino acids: CAWSVTRTSGGADTQYF. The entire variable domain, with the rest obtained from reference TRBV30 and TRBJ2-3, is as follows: SQTIHQWPATLVQPVGSPLSLECTVEGTSNPNLYWYRQAAGRGLQLLFYSVGIGQISSEVPQNLSASRPQDRQFILSSKKLLLSDSGFYLCAWSVTRTSGGADTQYFGPGTRLTVL.

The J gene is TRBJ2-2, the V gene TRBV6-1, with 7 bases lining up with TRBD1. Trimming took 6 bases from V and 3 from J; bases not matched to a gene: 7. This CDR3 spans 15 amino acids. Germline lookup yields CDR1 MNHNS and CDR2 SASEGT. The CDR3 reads CASRIRGRDTGELFF. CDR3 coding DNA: TGTGCCAGCAGGATTAGGGGGCGCGACACCGGGGAGCTGTTTTTT.

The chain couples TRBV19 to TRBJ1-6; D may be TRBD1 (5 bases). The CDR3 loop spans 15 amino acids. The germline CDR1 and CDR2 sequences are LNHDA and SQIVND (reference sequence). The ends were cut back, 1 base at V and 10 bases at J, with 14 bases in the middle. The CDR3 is CASSIGFRVESPLHF. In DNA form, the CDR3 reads TGTGCCAGTAGTATAGGGTTCAGGGTGGAATCACCCCTCCACTTT.

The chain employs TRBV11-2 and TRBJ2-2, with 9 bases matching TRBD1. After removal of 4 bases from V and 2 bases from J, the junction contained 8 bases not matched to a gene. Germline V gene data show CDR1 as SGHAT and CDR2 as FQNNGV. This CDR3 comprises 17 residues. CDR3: CASSSYRGPDNTGELFF. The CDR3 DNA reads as TGTGCCAGCAGCTCTTACAGGGGGCCAGATAACACCGGGGAGCTGTTTTTT.

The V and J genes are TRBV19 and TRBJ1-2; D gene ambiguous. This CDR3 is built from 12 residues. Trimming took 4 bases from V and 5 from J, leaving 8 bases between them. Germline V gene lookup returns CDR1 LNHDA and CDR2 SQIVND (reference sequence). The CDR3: CASSNIGYGYTF. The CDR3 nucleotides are TGTGCCAGTAGTAATATAGGGTATGGCTACACCTTC.